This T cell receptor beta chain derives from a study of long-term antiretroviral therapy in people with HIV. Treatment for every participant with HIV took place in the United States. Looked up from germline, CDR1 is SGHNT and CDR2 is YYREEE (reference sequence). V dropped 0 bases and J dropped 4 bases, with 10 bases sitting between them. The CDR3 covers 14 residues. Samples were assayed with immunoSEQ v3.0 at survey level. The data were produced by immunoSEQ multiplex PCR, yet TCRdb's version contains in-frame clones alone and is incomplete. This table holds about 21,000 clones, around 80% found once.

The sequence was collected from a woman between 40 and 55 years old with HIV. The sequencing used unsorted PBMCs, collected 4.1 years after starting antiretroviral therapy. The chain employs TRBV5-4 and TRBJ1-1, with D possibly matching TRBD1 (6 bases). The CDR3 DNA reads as TGTGCCAGCAGCTTGGTGACAGGCATCACTGAAGCTTTCTTT. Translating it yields CASSLVTGITEAFF.